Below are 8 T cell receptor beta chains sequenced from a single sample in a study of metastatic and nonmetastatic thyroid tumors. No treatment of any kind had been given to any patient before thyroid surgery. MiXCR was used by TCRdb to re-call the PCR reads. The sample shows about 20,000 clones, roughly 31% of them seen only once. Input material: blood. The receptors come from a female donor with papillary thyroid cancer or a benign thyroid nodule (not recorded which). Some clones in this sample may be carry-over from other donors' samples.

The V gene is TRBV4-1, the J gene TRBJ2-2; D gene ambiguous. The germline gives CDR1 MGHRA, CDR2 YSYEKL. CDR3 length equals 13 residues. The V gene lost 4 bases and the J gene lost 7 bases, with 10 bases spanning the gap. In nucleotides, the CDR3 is TGCGCCAGCAGCCCTTTGAAAGGCGGGGAGCTGTTTTTT. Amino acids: CASSPLKGGELFF.

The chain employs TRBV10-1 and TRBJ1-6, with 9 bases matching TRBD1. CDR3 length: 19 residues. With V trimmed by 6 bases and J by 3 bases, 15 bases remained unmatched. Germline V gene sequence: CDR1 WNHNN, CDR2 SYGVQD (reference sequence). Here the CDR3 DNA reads TGCGCCAGCAGGGTGTCCGGGACAGGGCGATTTCTCTATAATTCACCCCTCCACTTT. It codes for CASRVSGTGRFLYNSPLHF.

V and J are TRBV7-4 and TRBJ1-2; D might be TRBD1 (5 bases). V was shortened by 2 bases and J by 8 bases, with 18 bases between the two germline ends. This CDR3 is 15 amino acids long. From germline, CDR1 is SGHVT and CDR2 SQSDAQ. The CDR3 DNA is TGTGCCAGCAGCTTAAGGGGCTCCCCTTTCTGGGGCTACACCTTC. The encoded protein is CASSLRGSPFWGYTF.

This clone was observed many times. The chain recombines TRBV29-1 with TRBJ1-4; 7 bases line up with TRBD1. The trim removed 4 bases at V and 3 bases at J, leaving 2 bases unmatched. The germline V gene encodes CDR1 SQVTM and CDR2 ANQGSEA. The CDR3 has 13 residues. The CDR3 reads CSVGGQPNEKLFF. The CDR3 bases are TGCAGCGTTGGGGGACAGCCTAATGAAAAACTGTTTTTT.

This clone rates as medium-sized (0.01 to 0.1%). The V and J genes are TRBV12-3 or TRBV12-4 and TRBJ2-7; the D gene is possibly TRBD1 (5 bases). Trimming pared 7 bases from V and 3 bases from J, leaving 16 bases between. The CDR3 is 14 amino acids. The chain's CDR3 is CASTFGLGDYEQYF. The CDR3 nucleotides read TGTGCCAGCACTTTCGGGTTAGGGGACTACGAGCAGTACTTC.

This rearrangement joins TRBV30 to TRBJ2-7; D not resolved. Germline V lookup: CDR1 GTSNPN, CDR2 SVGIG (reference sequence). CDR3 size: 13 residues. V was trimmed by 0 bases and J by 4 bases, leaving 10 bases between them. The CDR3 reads CAWSVRVGYEQYF. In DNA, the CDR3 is TGTGCCTGGAGTGTACGCGTCGGGTACGAGCAGTACTTC.

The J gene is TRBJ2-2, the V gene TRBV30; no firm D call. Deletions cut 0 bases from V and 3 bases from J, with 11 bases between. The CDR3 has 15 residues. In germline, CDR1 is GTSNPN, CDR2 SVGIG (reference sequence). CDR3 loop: CAWSVSRHDTGELFF. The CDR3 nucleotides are TGTGCCTGGAGTGTCTCCAGACATGACACCGGGGAGCTGTTTTTT.

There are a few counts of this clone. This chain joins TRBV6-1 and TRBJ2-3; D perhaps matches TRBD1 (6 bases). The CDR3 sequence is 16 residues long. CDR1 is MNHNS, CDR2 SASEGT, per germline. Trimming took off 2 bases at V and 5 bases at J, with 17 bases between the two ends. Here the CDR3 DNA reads TGTGCCAGCAGTGAAAGTGGGACATGGGTGGAAGATACGCAGTATTTT. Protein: CASSESGTWVEDTQYF.